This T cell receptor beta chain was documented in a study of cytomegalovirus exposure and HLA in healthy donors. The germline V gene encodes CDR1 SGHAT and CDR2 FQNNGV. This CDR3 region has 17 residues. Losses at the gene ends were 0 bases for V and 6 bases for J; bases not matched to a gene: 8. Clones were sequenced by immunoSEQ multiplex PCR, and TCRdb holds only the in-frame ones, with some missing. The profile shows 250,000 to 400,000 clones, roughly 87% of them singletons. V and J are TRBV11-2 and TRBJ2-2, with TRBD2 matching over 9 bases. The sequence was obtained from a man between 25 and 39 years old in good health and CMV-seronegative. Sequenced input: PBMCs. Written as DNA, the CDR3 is TGTGCCAGCAGCTTAGAGACTCTAGCGGGGTCTGCCGGGGAGCTGTTTTTT. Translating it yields CASSLETLAGSAGELFF.